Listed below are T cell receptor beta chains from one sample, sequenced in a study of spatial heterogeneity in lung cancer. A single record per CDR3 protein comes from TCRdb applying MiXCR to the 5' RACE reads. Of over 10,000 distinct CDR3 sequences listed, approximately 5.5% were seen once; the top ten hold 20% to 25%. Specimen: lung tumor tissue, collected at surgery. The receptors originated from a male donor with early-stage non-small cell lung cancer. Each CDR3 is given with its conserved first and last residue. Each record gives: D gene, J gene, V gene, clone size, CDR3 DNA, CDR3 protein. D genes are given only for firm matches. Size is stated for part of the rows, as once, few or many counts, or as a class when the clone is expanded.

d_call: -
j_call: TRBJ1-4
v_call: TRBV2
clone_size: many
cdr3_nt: TGTGCCAGCACAAAGCTGCGGGATGAAAAACTGTTTTTT
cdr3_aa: CASTKLRDEKLFF

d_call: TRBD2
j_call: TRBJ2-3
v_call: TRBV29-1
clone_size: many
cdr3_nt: TGCAGCGTCTTGACTAGCGGGGGGGCCGCGAGCACAGATACGCAGTATTTT
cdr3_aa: CSVLTSGGAASTDTQYF

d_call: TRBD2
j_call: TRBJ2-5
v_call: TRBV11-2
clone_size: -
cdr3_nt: TGTGCCAGCAGCTCCGCGACTAGCCTGGAGACCCAGTACTTC
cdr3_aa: CASSSATSLETQYF

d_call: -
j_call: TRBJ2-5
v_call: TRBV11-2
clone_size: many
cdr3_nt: TGTGCCAGCAGCTTAGAAACAGGGCGGGAGACCCAGTACTTC
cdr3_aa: CASSLETGRETQYF

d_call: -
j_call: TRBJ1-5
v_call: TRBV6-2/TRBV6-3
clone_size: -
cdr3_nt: TGTGCCAGCAGTTACGGCGGGGCTGACAATCAGCCCCAGCATTTT
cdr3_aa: CASSYGGADNQPQHF

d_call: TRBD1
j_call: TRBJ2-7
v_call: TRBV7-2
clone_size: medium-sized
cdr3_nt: TGTGCCAGCAGCTTAGTGAGGGACAGAACCTACGAGCAGTACTTC
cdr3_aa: CASSLVRDRTYEQYF

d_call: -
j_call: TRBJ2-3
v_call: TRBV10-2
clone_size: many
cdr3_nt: TGCGCCAGCAGTGGGACCACGGGGAGACATCCCACAGATACGCAGTATTTT
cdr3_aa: CASSGTTGRHPTDTQYF

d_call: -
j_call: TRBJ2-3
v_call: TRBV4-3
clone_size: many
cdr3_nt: TGCGCCAGCAGCAAGGGTAGGAGCACAGATACGCAGTATTTT
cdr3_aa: CASSKGRSTDTQYF

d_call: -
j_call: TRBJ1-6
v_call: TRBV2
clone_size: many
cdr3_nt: TGTGCCAGCGGAGGGGGTAGCTCACCCCTCCACTTT
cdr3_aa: CASGGGSSPLHF

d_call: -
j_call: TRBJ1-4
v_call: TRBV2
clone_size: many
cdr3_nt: TGTGCCAGCTCCGAGGGCTGGTCTGGGGAAAAACTGTTTTTT
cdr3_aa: CASSEGWSGEKLFF

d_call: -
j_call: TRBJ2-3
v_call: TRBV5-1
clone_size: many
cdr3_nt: TGCGCCAGCAGATTGGGGACGGGCACAGATACGCAGTATTTT
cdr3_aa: CASRLGTGTDTQYF

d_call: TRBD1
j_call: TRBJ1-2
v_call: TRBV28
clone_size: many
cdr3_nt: TGTGCCAGCAGGACCGGACAGGGCCATTTCGTAACGTACACCTTC
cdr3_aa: CASRTGQGHFVTYTF

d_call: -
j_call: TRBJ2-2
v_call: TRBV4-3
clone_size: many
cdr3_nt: TGCGCCAGCACCCCCGGGTTAGGGGGGAACACCGGGGAGCTGTTTTTT
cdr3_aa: CASTPGLGGNTGELFF

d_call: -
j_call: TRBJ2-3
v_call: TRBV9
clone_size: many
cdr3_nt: TGTGCCAGCAGCGTAGCGGGTCGAGGGGCAGATACGCAGTATTTT
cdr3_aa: CASSVAGRGADTQYF

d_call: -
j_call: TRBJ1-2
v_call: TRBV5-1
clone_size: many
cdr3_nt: TGCGCCAGCAGCTTCGGACAGCCCGAAGAGGGCTACACCTTC
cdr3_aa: CASSFGQPEEGYTF

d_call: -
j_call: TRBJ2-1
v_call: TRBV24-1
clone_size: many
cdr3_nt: TGTGCCACCAGTGATTCGCCGGGACATTCACTCTACAATGAGCAGTTCTTC
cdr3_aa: CATSDSPGHSLYNEQFF

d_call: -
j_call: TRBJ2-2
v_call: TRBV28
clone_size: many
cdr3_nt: TGTGCCAGCACCTTCGGGGCGAACACCGGGGAGCTGTTTTTT
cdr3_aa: CASTFGANTGELFF

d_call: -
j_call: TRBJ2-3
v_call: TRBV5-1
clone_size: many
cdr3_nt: TGCGCCAGCAGCAGGGTGGCTCCCACAGATACGCAGTATTTT
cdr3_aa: CASSRVAPTDTQYF

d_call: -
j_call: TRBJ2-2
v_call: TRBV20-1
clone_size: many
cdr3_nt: TGCAGTGCTAGAGGGGACGGCACCGGGGAGCTGTTTTTT
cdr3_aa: CSARGDGTGELFF

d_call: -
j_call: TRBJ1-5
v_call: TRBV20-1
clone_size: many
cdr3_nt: TGCAGTGCTAGAGGGGGAAGCCAGCCCCAGCATTTT
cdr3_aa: CSARGGSQPQHF

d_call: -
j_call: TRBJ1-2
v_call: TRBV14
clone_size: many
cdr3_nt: TGTGCCAGCAGCCAAATACGGGGGGCGGCTGGCTACACCTTC
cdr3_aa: CASSQIRGAAGYTF

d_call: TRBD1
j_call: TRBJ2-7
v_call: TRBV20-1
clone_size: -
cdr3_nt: TGCAGTGCTCCGTATACAGGGGGAGCATACGAGCAGTACTTC
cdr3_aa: CSAPYTGGAYEQYF

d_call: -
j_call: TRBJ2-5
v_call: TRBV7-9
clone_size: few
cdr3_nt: TGTGCCAGCAGCTTAGCAGGGGTGGAGACCCAGTACTTC
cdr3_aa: CASSLAGVETQYF

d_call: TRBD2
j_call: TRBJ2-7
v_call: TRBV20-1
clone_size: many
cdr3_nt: TGCAGTGCAGACAGCGGGGGGGCCGGCGAGCAGTACTTC
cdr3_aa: CSADSGGAGEQYF

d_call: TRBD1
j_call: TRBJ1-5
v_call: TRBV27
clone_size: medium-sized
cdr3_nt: TGTGCCAATAGGGGGCTTCAGCCCCAGCATTTT
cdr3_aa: CANRGLQPQHF

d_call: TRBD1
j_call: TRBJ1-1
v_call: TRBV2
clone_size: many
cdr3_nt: TGTGCCAGCACCAGAAGACAGGGGAGGATGAACACTGAAGCTTTCTTT
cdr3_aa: CASTRRQGRMNTEAFF

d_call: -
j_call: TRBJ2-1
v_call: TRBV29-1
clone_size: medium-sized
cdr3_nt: TGCAGCGTTGGACTGATTGGCGCGGATATCCTTACCTACAATGAGCAGTTCTTC
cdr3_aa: CSVGLIGADILTYNEQFF

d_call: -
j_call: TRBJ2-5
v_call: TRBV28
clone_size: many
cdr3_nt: TGTGCCAGCAAAGAGACGGCACAAGAGACCCAGTACTTC
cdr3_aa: CASKETAQETQYF

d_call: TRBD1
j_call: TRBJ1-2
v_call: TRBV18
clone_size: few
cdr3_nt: TGTGCCAGCTCCCCGATAGCCTCAGGGGGAGACAACTATGGCTACACCTTC
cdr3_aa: CASSPIASGGDNYGYTF

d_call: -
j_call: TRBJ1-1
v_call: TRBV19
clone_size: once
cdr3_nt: TGTGCCAGTAGTATTCCGGGCGAAGCTTTCTTT
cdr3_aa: CASSIPGEAFF

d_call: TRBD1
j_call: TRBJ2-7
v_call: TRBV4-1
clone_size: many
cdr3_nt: TGCGCCAGCAGCCAAGCCTCCTTCGACAGGGCCGGGAACTACGAGCAGTACTTC
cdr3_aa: CASSQASFDRAGNYEQYF

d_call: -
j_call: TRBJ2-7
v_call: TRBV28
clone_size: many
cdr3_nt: TGTGCCAGCAGTTCCCTACTCCCGCCCTACGAGCAGTACTTC
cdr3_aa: CASSSLLPPYEQYF

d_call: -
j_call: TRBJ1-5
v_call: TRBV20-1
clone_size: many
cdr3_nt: TGCAGTGCTAGAGGGGGTCATAGCAATCAGCCCCAGCATTTT
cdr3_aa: CSARGGHSNQPQHF

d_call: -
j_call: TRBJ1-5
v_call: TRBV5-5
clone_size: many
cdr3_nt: TGTGCCAGCAGCTTGGATCCCGCGGGGCCCCAGCATTTT
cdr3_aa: CASSLDPAGPQHF

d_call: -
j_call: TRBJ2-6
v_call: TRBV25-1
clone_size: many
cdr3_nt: TGTGCCAGCAGTGTCTCAGGGGCCAACGTCCTGACTTTC
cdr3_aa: CASSVSGANVLTF

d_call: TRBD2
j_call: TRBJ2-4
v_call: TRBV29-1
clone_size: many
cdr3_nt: TGCAGCGTTGAAGGTGGGGGGAGCGGGGCTGACATTCAGTACTTC
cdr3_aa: CSVEGGGSGADIQYF

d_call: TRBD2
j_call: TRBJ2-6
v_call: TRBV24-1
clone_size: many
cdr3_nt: TGTGCCACCAGTGACCCGGGACTAGCGGCGAGCTCTGGGGCCAACGTCCTGACTTTC
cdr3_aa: CATSDPGLAASSGANVLTF

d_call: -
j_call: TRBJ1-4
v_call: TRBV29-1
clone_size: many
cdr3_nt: TGCAGCGTACGAGACGGGAATGAAAAACTGTTTTTT
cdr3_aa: CSVRDGNEKLFF

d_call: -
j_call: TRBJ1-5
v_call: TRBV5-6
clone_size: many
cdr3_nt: TGTGCCAGCAGCTTGGGTTTGGCAGCCAATCAGCCCCAGCATTTT
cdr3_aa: CASSLGLAANQPQHF

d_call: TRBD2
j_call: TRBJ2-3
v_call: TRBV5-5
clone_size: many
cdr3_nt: TGTGCCAGCAGCTTGTGGGCTAGCGGGGACCTAGATACGCAGTATTTT
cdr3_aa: CASSLWASGDLDTQYF

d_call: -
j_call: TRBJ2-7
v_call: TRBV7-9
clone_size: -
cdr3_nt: TGTGCCAGCAGCCAAACGGACACTTACGAGCAGTACTTC
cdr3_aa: CASSQTDTYEQYF

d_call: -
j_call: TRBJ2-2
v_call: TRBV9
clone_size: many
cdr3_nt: TGTGCCAGCAGTTCGGACGTCACCGCGAACACCGGGGAGCTGTTTTTT
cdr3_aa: CASSSDVTANTGELFF

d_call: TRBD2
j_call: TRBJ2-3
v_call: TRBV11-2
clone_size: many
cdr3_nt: TGTGCCAGCACCTCCCCGAACATAGCGGGGGGCCTCACAGATACGCAGTATTTT
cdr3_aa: CASTSPNIAGGLTDTQYF

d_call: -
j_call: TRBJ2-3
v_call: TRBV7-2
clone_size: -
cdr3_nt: TGTGCCAGCAGCCAGGGGCTAGCCTACACAGATACGCAGTATTTT
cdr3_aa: CASSQGLAYTDTQYF

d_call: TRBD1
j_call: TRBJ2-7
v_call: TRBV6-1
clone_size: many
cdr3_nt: TGTGCCAGCAGTTCCGGGACAGCAGTCTACGAGCAGTACTTC
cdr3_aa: CASSSGTAVYEQYF

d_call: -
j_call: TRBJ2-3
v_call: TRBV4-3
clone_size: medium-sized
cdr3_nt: TGCGCCAGCAGCCAAGAAAACAGGCAAACAGATACGCAGTATTTT
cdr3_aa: CASSQENRQTDTQYF

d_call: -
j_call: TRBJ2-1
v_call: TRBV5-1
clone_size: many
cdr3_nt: TGCGCCAGCAGCTCGACGTCAGGGAATTACAATGAGCAGTTCTTC
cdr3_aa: CASSSTSGNYNEQFF

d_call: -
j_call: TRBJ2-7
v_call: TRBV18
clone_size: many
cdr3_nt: TGTGCCAGCTCACCACCAGGGAGGAAGGACGAGCAGTACTTC
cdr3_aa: CASSPPGRKDEQYF

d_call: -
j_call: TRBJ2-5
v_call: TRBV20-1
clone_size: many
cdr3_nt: TGCAGCATACCGGGACCTAACCTGTACCAAGAGACCCAGTACTTC
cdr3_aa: CSIPGPNLYQETQYF

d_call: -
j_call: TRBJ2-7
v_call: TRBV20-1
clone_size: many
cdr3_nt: TGCAGTGCTTCGACTAGGGACAATACCTACGAGCAGTACTTC
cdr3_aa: CSASTRDNTYEQYF